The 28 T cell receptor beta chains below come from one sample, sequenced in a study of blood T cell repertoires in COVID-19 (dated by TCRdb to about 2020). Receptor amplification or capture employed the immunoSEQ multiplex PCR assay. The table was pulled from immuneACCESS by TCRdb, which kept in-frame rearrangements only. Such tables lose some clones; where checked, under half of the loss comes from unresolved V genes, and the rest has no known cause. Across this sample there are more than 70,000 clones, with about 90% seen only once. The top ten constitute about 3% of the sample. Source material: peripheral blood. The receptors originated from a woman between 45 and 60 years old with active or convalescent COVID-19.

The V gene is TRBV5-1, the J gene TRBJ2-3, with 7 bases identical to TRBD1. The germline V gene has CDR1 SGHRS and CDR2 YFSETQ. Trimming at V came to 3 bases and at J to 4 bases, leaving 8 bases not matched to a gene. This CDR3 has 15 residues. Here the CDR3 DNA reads TGCGCCAGCAGCTCCCAGACAGGGCACGCAGATACGCAGTATTTT. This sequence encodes CASSSQTGHADTQYF.

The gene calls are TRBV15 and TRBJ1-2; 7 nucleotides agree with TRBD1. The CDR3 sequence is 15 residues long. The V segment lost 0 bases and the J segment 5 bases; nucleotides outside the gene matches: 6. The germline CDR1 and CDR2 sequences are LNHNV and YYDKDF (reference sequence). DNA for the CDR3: TGTGCCACCAGCAGAGATCAGGGCAGGGGGTATGGCTACACCTTC. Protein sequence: CATSRDQGRGYGYTF.

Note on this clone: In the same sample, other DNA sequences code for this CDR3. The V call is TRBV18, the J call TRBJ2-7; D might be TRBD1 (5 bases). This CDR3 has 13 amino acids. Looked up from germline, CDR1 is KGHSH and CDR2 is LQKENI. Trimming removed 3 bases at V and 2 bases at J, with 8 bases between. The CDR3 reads CASSPQGTYEQYF. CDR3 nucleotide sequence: TGTGCCAGCTCACCGCAGGGAACCTACGAGCAGTACTTC.

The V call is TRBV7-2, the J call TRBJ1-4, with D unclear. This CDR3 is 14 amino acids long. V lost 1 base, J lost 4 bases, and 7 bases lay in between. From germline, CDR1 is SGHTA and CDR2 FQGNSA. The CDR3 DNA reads TGTGCCAGCAGCTTAGGGGCCGGTAATGAAAAACTGTTTTTT. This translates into CASSLGAGNEKLFF.

The CDR3 spells CASSLTMAGRTDTQYF. The CDR3 DNA is TGTGCCAGCAGCTTAACAATGGCAGGGCGCACAGATACGCAGTATTTT. The chain carries TRBV7-3 and TRBJ2-3; D is possibly TRBD1 (5 bases). Germline V lookup: CDR1 SGHTA, CDR2 FQGTGA. V shed 0 bases and J shed 1 base, with 11 bases lying between them. The CDR3 covers 16 residues.

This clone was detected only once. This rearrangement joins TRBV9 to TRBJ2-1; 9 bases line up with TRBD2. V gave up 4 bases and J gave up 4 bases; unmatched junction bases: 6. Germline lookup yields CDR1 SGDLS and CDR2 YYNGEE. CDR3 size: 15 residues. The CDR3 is CASSLLAGAYNEQFF. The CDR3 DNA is TGTGCCAGCAGCCTACTAGCGGGTGCATACAATGAGCAGTTCTTC.

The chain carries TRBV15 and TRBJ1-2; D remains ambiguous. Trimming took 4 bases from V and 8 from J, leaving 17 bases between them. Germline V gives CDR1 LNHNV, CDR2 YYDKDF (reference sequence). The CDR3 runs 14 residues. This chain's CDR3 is CATSMVGSPGGYTF. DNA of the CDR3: TGTGCCACCAGCATGGTTGGGTCCCCAGGAGGCTACACCTTC.

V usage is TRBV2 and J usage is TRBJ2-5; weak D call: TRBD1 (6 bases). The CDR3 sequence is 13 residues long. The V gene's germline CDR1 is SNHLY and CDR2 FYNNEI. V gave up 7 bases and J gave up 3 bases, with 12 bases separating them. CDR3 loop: CASNMYREETQYF. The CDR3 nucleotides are TGTGCCAGCAATATGTACAGGGAAGAGACCCAGTACTTC. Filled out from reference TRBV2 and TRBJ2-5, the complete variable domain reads EPEVTQTPSHQVTQMGQEVILRCVPISNHLYFYWYRQILGQKVEFLVSFYNNEISEKSEIFDDQFSVERPDGSNFTLKIRSTKLEDSAMYFCASNMYREETQYFGPGTRLLVL.

Here the CDR3 reads CASSLSTNYGYTF. CDR3 sequence (DNA): TGCGCCAGCAGCTTGTCCACTAACTATGGCTACACCTTC. The chain employs TRBV5-1 and TRBJ1-2; D unclear. This CDR3 has 13 residues. With 1 base removed from V and 0 bases from J, the gap between germline ends came to 4 bases. Germline assignment: CDR1 SGHRS and CDR2 YFSETQ.

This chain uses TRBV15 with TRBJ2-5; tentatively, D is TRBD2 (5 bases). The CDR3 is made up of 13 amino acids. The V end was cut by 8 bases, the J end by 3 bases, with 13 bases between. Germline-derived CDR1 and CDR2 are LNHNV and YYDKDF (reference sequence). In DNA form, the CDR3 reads TGTGCCACCCGCCGGGGAAGGGAAGAGACCCAGTACTTC. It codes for CATRRGREETQYF.

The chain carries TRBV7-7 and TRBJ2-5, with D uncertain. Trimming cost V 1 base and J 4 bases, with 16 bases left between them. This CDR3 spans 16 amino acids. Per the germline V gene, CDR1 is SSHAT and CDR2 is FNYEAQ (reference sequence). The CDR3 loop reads CASSLDAGFPGETQYF. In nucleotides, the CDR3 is TGTGCCAGCAGCTTAGACGCTGGCTTCCCAGGAGAGACCCAGTACTTC.

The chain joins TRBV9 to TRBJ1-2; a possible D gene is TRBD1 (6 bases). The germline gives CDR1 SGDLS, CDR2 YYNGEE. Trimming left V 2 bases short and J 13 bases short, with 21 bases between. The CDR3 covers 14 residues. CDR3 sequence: CASSVNPLDPGVTF. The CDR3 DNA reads TGTGCCAGCAGCGTTAACCCCCTCGATCCAGGGGTCACCTTC.

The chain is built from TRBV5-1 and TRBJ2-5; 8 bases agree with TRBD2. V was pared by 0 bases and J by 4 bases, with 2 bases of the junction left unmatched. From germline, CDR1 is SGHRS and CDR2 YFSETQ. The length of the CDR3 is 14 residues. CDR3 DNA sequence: TGCGCCAGCAGCTTGGGTCGGGGGGGAGAGACCCAGTACTTC. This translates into CASSLGRGGETQYF.

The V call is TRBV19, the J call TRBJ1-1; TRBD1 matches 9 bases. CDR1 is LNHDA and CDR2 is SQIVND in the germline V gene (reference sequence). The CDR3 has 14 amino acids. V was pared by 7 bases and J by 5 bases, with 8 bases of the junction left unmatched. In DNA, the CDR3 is TGTGCCAGTATACAGGGGGCGTTAGAAACTGAAGCTTTCTTT. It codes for CASIQGALETEAFF.

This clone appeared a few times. The CDR3 here is CASSGAPGGAQFF. The CDR3 region has the DNA TGTGCCAGCAGTGGTGCCCCTGGGGGGGCGCAGTTCTTC. The chain is built from TRBV6-4 and TRBJ2-1; a weak D match, TRBD2 (7 bases). The CDR3 spans 13 residues. Germline V gene lookup returns CDR1 MRHNA and CDR2 SNTAGT. The ends were cut back, 4 bases at V and 12 bases at J, with 16 bases in the middle.

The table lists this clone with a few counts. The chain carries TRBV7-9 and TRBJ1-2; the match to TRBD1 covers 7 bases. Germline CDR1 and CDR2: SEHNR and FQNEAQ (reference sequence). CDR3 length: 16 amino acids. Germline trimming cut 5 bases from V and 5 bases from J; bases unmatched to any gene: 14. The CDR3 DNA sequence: TGTGCCAGCAGCCGAGACAGGGACGGGGCGTTGTATGGCTACACCTTC. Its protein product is CASSRDRDGALYGYTF.

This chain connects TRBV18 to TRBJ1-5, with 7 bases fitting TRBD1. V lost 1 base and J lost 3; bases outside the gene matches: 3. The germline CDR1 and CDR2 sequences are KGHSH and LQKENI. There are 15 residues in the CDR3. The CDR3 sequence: CASSPLDRANQPQHF. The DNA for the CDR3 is TGTGCCAGCTCACCACTCGACAGGGCCAATCAGCCCCAGCATTTT.

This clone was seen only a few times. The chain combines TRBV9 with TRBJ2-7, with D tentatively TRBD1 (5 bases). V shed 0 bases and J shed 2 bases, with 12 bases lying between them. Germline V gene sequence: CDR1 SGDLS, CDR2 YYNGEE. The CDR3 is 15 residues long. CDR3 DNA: TGTGCCAGCAGCGTAGAAGGATGGGGCCCCTACGAGCAGTACTTC. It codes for CASSVEGWGPYEQYF. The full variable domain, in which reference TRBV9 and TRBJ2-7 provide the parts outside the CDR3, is DSGVTQTPKHLITATGQRVTLRCSPRSGDLSVYWYQQSLDQGLQFLIQYYNGEERAKGNILERFSAQQFPDLHSELNLSSLELGDSALYFCASSVEGWGPYEQYFGPGTRLTVT.

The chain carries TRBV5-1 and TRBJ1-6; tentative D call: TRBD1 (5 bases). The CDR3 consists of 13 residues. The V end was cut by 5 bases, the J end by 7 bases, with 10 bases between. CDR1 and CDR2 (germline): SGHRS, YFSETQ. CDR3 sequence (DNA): TGCGCCAGCAGGTCACAGGAGAATTCACCCCTCCACTTT. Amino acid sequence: CASRSQENSPLHF.

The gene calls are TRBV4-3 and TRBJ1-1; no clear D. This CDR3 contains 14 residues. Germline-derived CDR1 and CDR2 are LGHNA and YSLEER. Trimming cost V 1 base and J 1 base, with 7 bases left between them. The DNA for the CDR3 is TGCGCCAGCAGCCAAGTTTTATGGAACACTGAAGCTTTCTTT. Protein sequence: CASSQVLWNTEAFF.

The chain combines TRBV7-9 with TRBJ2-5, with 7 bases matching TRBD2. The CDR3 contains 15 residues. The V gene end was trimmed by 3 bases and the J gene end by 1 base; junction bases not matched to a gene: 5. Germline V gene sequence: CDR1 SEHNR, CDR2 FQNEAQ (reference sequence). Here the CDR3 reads CASSFLLAAQETQYF. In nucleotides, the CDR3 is TGTGCCAGCAGCTTCCTGCTAGCGGCCCAAGAGACCCAGTACTTC.

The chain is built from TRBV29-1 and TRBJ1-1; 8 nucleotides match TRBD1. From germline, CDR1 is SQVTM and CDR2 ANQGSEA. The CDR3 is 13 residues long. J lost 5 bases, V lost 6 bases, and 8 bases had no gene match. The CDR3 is CSVLTGAGTEAFF. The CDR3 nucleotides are TGCAGCGTCTTGACAGGGGCTGGGACTGAAGCTTTCTTT.

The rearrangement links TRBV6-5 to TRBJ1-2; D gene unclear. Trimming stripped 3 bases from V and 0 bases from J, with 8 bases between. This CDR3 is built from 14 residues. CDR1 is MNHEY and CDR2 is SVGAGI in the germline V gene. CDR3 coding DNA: TGTGCCAGCAGTTATTCTCCTACTAACTATGGCTACACCTTC. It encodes CASSYSPTNYGYTF.

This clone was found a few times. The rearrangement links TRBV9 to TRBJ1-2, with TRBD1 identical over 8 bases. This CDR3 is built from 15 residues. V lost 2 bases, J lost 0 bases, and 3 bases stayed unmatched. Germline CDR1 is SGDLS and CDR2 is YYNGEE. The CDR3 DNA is TGTGCCAGCAGCGTCGGACAGGGCCCTAACTATGGCTACACCTTC. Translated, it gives CASSVGQGPNYGYTF.

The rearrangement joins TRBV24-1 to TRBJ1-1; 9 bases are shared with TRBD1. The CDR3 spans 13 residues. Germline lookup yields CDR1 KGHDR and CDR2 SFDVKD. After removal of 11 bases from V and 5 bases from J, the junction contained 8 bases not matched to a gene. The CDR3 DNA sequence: TGTGCCAGCCTAGGACAGGGGTATACTGAAGCTTTCTTT. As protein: CASLGQGYTEAFF.

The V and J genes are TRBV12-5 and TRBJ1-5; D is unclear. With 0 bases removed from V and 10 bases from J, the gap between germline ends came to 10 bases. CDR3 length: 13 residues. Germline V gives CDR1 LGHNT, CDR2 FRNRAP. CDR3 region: CASGLVYEGPQHF. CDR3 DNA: TGTGCTAGTGGTTTGGTATATGAGGGACCCCAGCATTTT.

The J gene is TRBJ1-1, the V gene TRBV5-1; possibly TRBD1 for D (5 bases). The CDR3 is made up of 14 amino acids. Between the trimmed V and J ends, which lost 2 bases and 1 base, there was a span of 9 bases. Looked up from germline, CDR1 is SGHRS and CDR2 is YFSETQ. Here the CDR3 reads CASSFSRANTEAFF. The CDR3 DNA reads TGCGCCAGCAGCTTTAGCAGGGCGAACACTGAAGCTTTCTTT.

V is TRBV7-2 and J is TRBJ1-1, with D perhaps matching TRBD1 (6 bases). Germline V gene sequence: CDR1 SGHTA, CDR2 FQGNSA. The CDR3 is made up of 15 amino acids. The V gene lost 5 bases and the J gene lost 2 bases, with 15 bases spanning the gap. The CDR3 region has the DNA TGTGCCAGCAGCCCCCTAGGGGGGGCCAACACTGAAGCTTTCTTT. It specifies CASSPLGGANTEAFF. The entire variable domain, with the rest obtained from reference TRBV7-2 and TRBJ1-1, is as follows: GAGVSQSPSNKVTEKGKDVELRCDPISGHTALYWYRQSLGQGLEFLIYFQGNSAPDKSGLPSDRFSAERTGGSVSTLTIQRTQQEDSAVYLCASSPLGGANTEAFFGQGTRLTVV.